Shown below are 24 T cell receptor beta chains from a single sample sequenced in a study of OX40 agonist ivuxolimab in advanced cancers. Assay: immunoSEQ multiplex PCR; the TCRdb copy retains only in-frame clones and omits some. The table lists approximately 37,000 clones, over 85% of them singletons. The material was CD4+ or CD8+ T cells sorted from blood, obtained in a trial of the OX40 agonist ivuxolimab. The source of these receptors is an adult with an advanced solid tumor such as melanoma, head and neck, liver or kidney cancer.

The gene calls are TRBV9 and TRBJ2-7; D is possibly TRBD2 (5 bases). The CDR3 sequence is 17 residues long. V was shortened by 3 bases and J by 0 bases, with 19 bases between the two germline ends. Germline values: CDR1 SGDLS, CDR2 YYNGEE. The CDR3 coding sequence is TGTGCCAGCAGCGCCACACCTAGGGAGTCGAGCTCCTACGAGCAGTACTTC. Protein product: CASSATPRESSSYEQYF.

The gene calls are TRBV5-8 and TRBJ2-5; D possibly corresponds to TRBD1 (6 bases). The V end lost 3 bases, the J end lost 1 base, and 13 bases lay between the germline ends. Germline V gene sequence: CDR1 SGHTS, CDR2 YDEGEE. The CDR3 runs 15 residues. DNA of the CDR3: TGTGCCAGCAGCTCATTTACAGGGAGCCAAGAGACCCAGTACTTC. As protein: CASSSFTGSQETQYF.

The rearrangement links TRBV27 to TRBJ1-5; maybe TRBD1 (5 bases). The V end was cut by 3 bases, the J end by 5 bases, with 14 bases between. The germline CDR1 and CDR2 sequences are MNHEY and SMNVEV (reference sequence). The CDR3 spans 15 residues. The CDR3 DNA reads TGTGCCAGCAGTTTGGGGGTAGGGGTCCATCAGCCCCAGCATTTT. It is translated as CASSLGVGVHQPQHF.

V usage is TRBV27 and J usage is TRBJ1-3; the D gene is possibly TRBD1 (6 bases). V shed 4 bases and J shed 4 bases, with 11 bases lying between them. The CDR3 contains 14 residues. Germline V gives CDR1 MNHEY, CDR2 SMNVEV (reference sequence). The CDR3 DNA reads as TGTGCCAGCAGTTCGCGGGGGGCGGGAAACACCATATATTTT. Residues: CASSSRGAGNTIYF.

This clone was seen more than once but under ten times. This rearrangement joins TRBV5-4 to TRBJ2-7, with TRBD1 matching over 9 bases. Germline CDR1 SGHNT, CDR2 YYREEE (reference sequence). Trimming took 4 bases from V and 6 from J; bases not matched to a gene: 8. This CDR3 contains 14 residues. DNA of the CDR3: TGTGCCAGCAGCGGGGGGGACAGGGAGGTCGAGCAGTACTTC. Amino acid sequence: CASSGGDREVEQYF.

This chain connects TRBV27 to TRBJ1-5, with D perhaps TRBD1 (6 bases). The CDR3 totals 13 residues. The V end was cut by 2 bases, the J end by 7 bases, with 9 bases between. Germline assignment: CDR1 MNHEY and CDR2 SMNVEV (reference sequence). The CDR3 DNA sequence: TGTGCCAGCAGTTTAGCGGGGGGCCAGCCCCAGCATTTT. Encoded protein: CASSLAGGQPQHF.

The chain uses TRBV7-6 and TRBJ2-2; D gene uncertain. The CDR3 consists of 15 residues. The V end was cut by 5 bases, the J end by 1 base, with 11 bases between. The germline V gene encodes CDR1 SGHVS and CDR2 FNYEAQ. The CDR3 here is CASSPFGGNTGELFF. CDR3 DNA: TGTGCCAGCAGCCCCTTTGGCGGGAACACCGGGGAGCTGTTTTTT.

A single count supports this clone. The CDR3 is CASSLVSGEQYF. As DNA, the CDR3 is TGTGCCAGCAGCTTAGTTTCGGGCGAGCAGTACTTC. This chain uses TRBV11-2 with TRBJ2-7, with unresolved D. Germline assignment: CDR1 SGHAT and CDR2 FQNNGV. The CDR3 totals 12 residues. Trimming removed 1 base at V and 6 bases at J, with 7 bases between. Using reference TRBV11-2 and TRBJ2-7 for the parts outside the CDR3, the full variable domain is EAGVAQSPRYKIIEKRQSVAFWCNPISGHATLYWYQQILGQGPKLLIQFQNNGVVDDSQLPKDRFSAERLKGVDSTLKIQPAKLEDSAVYLCASSLVSGEQYFGPGTRLTVT.

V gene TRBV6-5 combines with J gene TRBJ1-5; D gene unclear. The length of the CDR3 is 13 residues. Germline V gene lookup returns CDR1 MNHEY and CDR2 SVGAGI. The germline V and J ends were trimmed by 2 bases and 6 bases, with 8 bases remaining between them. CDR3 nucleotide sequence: TGTGCCAGCAGTTACGGGTCTAGTCAGCCCCAGCATTTT. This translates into CASSYGSSQPQHF.

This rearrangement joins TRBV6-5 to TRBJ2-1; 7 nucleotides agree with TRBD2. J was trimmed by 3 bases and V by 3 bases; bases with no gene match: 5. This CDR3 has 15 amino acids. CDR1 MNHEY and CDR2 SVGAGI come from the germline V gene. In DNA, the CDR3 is TGTGCCAGCAGTTATGGGCTAGCGGACTACAATGAGCAGTTCTTC. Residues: CASSYGLADYNEQFF.

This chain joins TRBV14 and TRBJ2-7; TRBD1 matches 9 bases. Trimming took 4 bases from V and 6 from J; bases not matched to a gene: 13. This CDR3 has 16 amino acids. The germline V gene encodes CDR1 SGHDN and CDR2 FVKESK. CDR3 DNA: TGTGCCAGCAGCCTGGGGACAGGGTGGCCCGTGGGCGAGCAGTACTTC. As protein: CASSLGTGWPVGEQYF.

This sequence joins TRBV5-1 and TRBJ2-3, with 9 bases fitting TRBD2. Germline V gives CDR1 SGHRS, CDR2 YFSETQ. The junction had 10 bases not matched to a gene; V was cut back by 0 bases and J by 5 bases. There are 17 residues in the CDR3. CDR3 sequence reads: CASSLAGGGARRDTQYF. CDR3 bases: TGCGCCAGCAGCTTGGCAGGCGGGGGGGCCCGGAGAGATACGCAGTATTTT.

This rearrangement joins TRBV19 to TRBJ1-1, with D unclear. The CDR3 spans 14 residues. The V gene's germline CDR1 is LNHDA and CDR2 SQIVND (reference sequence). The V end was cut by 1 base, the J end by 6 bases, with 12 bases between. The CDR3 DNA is TGTGCCAGTAGTATAGTAGTTAGGGCGGCTGAAGCTTTCTTT. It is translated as CASSIVVRAAEAFF.

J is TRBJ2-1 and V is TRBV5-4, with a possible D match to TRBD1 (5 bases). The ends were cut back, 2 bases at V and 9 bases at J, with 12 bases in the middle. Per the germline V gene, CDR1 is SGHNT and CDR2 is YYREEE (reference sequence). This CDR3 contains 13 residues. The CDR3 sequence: CASSFSRQGEQFF. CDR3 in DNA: TGTGCCAGCAGCTTTTCGCGGCAGGGTGAGCAGTTCTTC.

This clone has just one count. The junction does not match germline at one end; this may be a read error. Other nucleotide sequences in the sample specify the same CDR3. CDR3 residues: CASSSGGTYEQYF. Written as DNA, the CDR3 is TGTGCCAGCAGTTCAGGGGGCACTTACGAGCAATACTTC. The rearrangement joins TRBV6-6 to TRBJ2-7, with 8 bases matching TRBD1. The CDR3 runs to 13 residues. Looked up from germline, CDR1 is MNHNY and CDR2 is SVGAGI (reference sequence).

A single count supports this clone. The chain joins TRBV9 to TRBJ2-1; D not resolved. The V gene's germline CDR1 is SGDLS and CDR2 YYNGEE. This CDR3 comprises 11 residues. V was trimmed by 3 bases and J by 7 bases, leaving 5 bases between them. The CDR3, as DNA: TGTGCCAGCAGCGGTCTAAATGAGCAGTTCTTC. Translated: CASSGLNEQFF. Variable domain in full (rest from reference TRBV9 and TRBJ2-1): DSGVTQTPKHLITATGQRVTLRCSPRSGDLSVYWYQQSLDQGLQFLIQYYNGEERAKGNILERFSAQQFPDLHSELNLSSLELGDSALYFCASSGLNEQFFGPGTRLTVL.

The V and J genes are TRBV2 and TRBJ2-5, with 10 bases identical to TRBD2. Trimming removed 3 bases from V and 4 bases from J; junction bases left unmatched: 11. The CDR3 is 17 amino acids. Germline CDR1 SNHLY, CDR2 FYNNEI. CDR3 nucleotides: TGTGCCAGCAGTGACCCTGCGAGCGGGGGGGCCGCAGAGACCCAGTACTTC. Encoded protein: CASSDPASGGAAETQYF.

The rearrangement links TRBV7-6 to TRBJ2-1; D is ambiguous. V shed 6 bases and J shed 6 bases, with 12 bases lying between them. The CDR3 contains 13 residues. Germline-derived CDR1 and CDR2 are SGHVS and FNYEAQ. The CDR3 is CASRSVMVNEQFF. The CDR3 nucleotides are TGTGCCAGCAGGTCAGTGATGGTCAATGAGCAGTTCTTC.

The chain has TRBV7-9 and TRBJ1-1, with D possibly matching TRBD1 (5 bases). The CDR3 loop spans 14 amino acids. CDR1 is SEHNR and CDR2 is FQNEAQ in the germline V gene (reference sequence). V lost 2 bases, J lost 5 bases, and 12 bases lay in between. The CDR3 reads CASSLTGGVTEAFF. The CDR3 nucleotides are TGTGCCAGCAGCTTAACAGGAGGAGTAACTGAAGCTTTCTTT.

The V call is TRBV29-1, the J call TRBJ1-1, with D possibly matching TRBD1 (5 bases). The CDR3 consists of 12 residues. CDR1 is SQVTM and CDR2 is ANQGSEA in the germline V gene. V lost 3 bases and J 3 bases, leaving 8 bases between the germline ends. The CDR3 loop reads CSVEGLDTEAFF. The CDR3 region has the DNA TGCAGCGTTGAGGGGCTAGACACTGAAGCTTTCTTT.

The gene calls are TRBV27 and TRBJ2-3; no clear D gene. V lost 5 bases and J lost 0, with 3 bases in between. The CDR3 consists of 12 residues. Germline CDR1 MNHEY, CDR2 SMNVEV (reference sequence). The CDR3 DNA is TGTGCCAGCAGTCCTAGCACAGATACGCAGTATTTT. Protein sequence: CASSPSTDTQYF.

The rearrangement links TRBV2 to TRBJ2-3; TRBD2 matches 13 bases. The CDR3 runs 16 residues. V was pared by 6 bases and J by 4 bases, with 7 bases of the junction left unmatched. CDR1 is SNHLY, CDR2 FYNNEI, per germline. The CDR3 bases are TGTGCCAGCAGGGATAGGACTAGCGGGAGTGCAGATACGCAGTATTTT. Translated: CASRDRTSGSADTQYF.

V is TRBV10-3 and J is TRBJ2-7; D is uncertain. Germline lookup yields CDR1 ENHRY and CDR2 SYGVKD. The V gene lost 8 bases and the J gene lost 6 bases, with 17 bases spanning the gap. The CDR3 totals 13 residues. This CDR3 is CAIRDTGLGEQYF. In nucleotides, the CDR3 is TGTGCCATCCGAGACACTGGGCTTGGCGAGCAGTACTTC.

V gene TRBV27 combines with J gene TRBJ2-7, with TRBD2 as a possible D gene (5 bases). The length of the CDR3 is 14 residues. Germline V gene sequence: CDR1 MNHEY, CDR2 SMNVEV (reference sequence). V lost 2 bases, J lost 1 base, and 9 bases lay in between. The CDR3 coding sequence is TGTGCCAGCAGTTTACAAGGGAGTTCCTACGAGCAGTACTTC. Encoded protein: CASSLQGSSYEQYF.